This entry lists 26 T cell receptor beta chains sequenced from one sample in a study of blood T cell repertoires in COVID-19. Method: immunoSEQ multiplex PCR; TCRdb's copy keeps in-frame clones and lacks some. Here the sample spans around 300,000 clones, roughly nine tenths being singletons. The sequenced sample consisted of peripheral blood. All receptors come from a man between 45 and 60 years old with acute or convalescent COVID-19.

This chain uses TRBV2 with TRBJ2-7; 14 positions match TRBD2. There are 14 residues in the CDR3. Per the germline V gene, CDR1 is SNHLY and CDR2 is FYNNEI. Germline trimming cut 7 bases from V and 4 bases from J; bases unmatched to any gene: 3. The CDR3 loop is CASTRTSGGYEQYF. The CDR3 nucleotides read TGTGCCAGCACTAGGACTAGCGGGGGGTACGAGCAGTACTTC.

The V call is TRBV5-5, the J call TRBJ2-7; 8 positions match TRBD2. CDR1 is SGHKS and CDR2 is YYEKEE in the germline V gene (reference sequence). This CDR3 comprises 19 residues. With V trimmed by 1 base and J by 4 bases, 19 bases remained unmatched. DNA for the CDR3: TGTGCCAGCAGCTTGTTTTCGGGGGCGCGGAGTAGCGGGGAGTACGAGCAGTACTTC. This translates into CASSLFSGARSSGEYEQYF.

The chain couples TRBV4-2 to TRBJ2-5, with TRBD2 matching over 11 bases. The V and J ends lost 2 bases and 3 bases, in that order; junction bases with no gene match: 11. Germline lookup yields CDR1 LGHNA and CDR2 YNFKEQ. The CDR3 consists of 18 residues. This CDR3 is CASSQSQTSGGRKETQYF. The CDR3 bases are TGTGCCAGCAGCCAATCTCAAACTAGCGGGGGACGAAAAGAGACCCAGTACTTC.

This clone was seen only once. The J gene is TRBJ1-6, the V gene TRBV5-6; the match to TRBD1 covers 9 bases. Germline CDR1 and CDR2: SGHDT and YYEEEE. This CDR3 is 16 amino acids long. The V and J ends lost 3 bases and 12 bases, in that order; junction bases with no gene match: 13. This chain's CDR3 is CASSSLPGQGSKPLHF. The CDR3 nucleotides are TGTGCCAGCAGCTCACTGCCGGGACAGGGAAGCAAACCCCTCCACTTT.

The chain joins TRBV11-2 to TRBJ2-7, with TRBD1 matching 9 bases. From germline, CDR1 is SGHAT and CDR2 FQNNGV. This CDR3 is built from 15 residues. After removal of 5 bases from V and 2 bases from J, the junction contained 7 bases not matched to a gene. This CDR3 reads CASSVGDRATYEQYF. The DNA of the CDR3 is TGTGCCAGCAGCGTAGGGGACAGGGCGACCTACGAGCAGTACTTC.

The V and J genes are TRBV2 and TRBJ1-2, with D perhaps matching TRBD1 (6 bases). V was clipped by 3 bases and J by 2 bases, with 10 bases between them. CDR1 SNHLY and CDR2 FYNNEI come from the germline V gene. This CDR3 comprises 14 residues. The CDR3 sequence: CASSEPGENYGYTF. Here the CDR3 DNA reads TGTGCCAGCAGTGAGCCAGGGGAAAACTATGGCTACACCTTC.

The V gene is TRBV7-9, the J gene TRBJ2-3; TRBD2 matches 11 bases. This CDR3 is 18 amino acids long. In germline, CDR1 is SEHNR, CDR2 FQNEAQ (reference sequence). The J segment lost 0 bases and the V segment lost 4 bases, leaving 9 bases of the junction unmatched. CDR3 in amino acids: CASSSLAGGPSSTDTQYF. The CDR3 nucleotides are TGTGCCAGCAGCTCTCTAGCGGGGGGTCCGTCTAGCACAGATACGCAGTATTTT.

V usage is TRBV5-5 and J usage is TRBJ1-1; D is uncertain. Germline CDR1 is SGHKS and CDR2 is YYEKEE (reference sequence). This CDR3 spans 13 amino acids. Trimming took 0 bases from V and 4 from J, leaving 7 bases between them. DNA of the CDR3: TGTGCCAGCAGCTTGGCGGGGAGCACTGAAGCTTTCTTT. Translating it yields CASSLAGSTEAFF.

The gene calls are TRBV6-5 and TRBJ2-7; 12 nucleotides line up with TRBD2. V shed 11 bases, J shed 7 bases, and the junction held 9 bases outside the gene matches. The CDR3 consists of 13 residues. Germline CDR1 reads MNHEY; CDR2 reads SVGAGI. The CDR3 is CAGRTSGGREQYF. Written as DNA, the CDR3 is TGTGCCGGAAGAACTAGCGGGGGGAGGGAGCAGTACTTC.

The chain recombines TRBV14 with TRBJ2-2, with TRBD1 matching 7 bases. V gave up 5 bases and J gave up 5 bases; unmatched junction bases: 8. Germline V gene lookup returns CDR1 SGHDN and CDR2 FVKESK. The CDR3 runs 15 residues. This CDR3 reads CASSVRQGYTGELFF. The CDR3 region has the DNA TGTGCCAGCAGCGTCCGACAGGGATATACCGGGGAGCTGTTTTTT.

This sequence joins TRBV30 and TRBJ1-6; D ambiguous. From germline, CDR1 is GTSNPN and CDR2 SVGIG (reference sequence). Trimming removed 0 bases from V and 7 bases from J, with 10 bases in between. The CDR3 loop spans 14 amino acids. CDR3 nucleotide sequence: TGTGCCTGGAGTGTAGGTACAGAGAATTCACCCCTCCACTTT. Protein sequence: CAWSVGTENSPLHF.

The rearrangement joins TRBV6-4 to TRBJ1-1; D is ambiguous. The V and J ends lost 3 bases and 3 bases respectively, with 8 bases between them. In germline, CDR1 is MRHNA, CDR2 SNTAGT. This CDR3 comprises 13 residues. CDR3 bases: TGTGCCAGCAGTGAGACAAAGGACACTGAAGCTTTCTTT. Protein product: CASSETKDTEAFF.

The CDR3 protein is CASSQDSRPSHNEQFF. CDR3 DNA sequence: TGCGCCAGCAGCCAAGATTCTAGACCTAGCCACAATGAGCAGTTCTTC. The rearrangement links TRBV4-1 to TRBJ2-1, with D perhaps matching TRBD2 (5 bases). CDR1 MGHRA and CDR2 YSYEKL come from the germline V gene. The CDR3 consists of 16 residues. V was clipped by 0 bases and J by 5 bases, with 14 bases between them.

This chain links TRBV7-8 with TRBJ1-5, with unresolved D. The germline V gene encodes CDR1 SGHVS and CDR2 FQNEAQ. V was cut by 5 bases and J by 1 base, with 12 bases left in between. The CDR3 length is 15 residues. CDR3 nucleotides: TGTGCCAGCAGCCGCTTGAGGGCCAGCAATCAGCCCCAGCATTTT. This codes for CASSRLRASNQPQHF.

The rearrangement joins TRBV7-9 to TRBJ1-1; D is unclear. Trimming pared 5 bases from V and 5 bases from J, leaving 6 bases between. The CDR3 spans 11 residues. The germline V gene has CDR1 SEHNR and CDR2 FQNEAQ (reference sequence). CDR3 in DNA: TGTGCCAGCAGCCCAGAAACTGAAGCTTTCTTT. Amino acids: CASSPETEAFF.

CDR3 in amino acids: CASSKRQDTEAFF. CDR3 coding DNA: TGTGCCAGCAGCAAAAGACAGGACACTGAAGCTTTCTTT. The V gene is TRBV7-9, the J gene TRBJ1-1; weak D call: TRBD1 (6 bases). The CDR3 is 13 amino acids. The V gene lost 5 bases and the J gene lost 3 bases, with 10 bases spanning the gap. Germline lookup yields CDR1 SEHNR and CDR2 FQNEAQ (reference sequence). The whole variable domain, filled in from reference TRBV7-9 and TRBJ1-1, reads DTGVSQNPRHKITKRGQNVTFRCDPISEHNRLYWYRQTLGQGPEFLTYFQNEAQLEKSRLLSDRFSAERPKGSFSTLEIQRTEQGDSAMYLCASSKRQDTEAFFGQGTRLTVV.

The DNA of the CDR3 is TGTGCCAGCAGCTTAGCATCAGGGGGTAATCAGCCCCAGCATTTT. Its translation is CASSLASGGNQPQHF. The chain joins TRBV7-2 to TRBJ1-5, with 7 positions matching TRBD1. Losses at the gene ends were 0 bases for V and 4 bases for J; bases not matched to a gene: 3. This CDR3 spans 15 amino acids. Germline values: CDR1 SGHTA, CDR2 FQGNSA.

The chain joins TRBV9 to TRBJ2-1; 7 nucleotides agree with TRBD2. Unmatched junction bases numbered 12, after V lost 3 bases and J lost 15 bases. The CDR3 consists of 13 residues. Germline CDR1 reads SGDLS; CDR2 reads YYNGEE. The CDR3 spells CASSAGLEWVTFF. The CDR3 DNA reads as TGTGCCAGCAGCGCCGGACTAGAGTGGGTTACGTTCTTC.

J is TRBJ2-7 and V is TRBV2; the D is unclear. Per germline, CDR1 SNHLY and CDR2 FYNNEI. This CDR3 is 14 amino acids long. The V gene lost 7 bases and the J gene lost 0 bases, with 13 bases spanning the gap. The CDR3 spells CASMSAAYSYEQYF. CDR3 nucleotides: TGTGCCAGCATGTCCGCGGCTTACTCCTACGAGCAGTACTTC.

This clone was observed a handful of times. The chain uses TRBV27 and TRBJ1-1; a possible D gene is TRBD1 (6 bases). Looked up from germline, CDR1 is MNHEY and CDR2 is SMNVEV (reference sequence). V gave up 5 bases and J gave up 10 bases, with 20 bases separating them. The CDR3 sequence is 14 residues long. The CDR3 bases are TGTGCCAGCAGTCTACAGGGTCTCGGAACGGGAGCTTTCTTT. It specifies CASSLQGLGTGAFF.

CDR3 amino acids: CSVSAGTGGNQPQHF. CDR3 in DNA: TGCAGCGTGTCCGCCGGGACAGGGGGGAATCAGCCCCAGCATTTT. The gene calls are TRBV29-1 and TRBJ1-5; 11 bases are shared with TRBD1. CDR1 is SQVTM, CDR2 ANQGSEA, per germline. This CDR3 is built from 15 residues. V lost 6 bases to trimming and J lost 4 bases; unmatched junction nucleotides: 8.

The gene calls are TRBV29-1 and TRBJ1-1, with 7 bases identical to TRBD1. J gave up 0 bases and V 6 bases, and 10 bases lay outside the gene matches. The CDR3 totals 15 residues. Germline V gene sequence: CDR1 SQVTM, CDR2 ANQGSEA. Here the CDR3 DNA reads TGCAGCGTCGGACCTCAACAGGGGATGAACACTGAAGCTTTCTTT. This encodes CSVGPQQGMNTEAFF.

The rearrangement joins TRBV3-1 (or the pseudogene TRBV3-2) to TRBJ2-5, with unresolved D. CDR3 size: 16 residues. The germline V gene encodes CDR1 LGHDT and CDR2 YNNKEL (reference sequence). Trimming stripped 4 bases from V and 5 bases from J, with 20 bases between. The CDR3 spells CASSLTGRIKEETQYF. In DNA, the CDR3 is TGTGCCAGCAGCCTAACTGGGCGAATAAAAGAGGAGACCCAGTACTTC.

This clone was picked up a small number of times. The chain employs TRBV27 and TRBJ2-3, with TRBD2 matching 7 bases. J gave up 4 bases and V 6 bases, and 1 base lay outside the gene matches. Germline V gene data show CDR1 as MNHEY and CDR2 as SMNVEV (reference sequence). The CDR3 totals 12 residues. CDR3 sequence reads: CASRGGSDTQYF. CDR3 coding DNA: TGTGCCAGCAGGGGGGGGTCAGATACGCAGTATTTT.

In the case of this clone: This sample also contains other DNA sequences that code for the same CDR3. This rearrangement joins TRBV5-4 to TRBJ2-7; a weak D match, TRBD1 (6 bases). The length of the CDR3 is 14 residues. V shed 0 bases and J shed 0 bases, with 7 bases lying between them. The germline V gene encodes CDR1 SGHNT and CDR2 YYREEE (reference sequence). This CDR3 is CASSLGTDSYEQYF. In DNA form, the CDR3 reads TGTGCCAGCAGCTTGGGGACAGACTCCTACGAGCAGTACTTC.

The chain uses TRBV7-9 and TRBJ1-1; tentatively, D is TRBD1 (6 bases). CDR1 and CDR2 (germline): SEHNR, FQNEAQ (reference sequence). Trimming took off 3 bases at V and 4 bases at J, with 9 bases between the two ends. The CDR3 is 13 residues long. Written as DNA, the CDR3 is TGTGCCAGCAGCTTGGGGGCCCCCACTGAAGCTTTCTTT. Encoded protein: CASSLGAPTEAFF.